This T cell receptor beta chain appears in the sequencing data of a study of vaccination and CD4 T cells after COVID-19 (dated by TCRdb to 2022 to 2024). About the investigation overall: Convalescent patients had a positive SARS-CoV-2 result on nasal swab PCR, and of these patients, several had mild disease and one had severe disease. Post-COVID blood samples from convalescent patients were collected a median of approximately 93 days after diagnosis, with a range of roughly 30 to 170 days. Each participant got two doses of either the Pfizer-BioNTech BNT162b2 vaccine (n=8) or the Moderna mRNA-1273 vaccine (n=2). In control cultures, a CEFX viral epitope pool was used as positive control, an HIV-1 Nef peptide pool was used as negative control, or no peptide was added. In roughly 10 COVID-19 convalescent patients and several infection-naive healthy vaccine recipients, the spike-specific CD4+ TCR repertoire before mRNA vaccination was compared with the repertoire after mRNA vaccination. The convalescent cohort comprised six males and four females, including two Hispanic individuals, seven Caucasians, two Asians and one multiracial person. Overlapping spike peptide pools from SARS-CoV-2 and from the common cold coronaviruses HCoV-NL63, HCoV-OC43 and HCoV-229E were used as culture stimuli. Post-vaccine blood samples were collected a median of about 69 days after the second vaccine dose, ranging from roughly 14 to 241 days. What the work shows at the level of the full study, not this receptor alone: In convalescent patients, a median about 86% of post-vaccine SARS-CoV-2-reactive clones were detected only after vaccination, and vaccine-specific priming was suggested by this finding. Although the median number of SARS-CoV-2-reactive clonotypes went up from fewer than 25 after infection to around 40 after vaccination, the increase was not significant. Of the vaccine-specific clones in convalescent patients, 304 of 307, or nearly all, reacted only to SARS-CoV-2 spike and did not cross-react with common cold coronaviruses. Only a relatively small number of convalescent patients were included in the study, and early timepoints following natural infection were not analyzed.

Comments on this clonotype: It lacks a known antigen. No much larger clone exists at a distance of one base, and base qualities are not known.

Counted from cysteine to phenylalanine, this CDR3 has 17 amino acids. Only CDR3 DNA remains: 51 bases, in frame from the first base. The germline V gene yields KGHSH for CDR1 and LQKENI for CDR2. Trimming leaves V shorter by 3 bases and J shorter by 0 bases, with the junction holding 11 bases beyond the gene matches. The protocol used for the library was PCR. DNA from cultured CD4+ T cells underwent TCR sequencing with the Oncomine TCR Beta short-read assay at the Johns Hopkins FTIC core. The QIAamp micro DNA kit was used to extract genomic DNA from the cultured CD4+ T cells. Oncomine TCR Beta libraries made from cultured CD4+ T cells were pooled using unique dual indexes and sequenced on an Illumina iSeq 100. The original pipeline was this. Non-productive sequences were removed, and CDR3s not starting with C, not ending with F or W, or shorter than 7 amino acids were discarded. The MANAFEST web application was used to identify antigen-specific clonotypes by comparing peptide-stimulated wells against reference wells and other culture wells. An FDR below 0.05, an odds ratio above 5, and a productive frequency above 0.1% in at least two of three replicate wells were required for clones to be considered positive. A clonotype was classed as cross-reactive if the clonotype showed significant expansion both in SARS-CoV-2 spike wells and in at least one common cold coronavirus spike condition. CDR3 homology was assessed with Levenshtein distances (stringdist) and unrooted phylogenetic trees (ape) in R version 3.6.1. Clones were called with MiXCR by TCRdb after fastp trimmed the public reads at Q25, and only in-frame beta chains were retained. Here each entry gathers all rows of one CDR3 protein and keeps the most common genes and DNA. The authors' filters were not applied to this entry. Counted in this sample were 13,000 or so distinct CDR3 sequences; around half of them appeared once. Around 13% of the sample rests with the top ten.

The treatment or condition label, as the study defines it: roughly ten-day PBMC culture with coronavirus spike peptide pools or control peptides (ViraFEST assay). To expand antigen-specific T cells with peptide pools and then pick out the expanded clonotypes through TCR sequencing, the study relied on the ViraFEST assay. The convalescent patients' positive SARS-CoV-2 PCR tests fell between March and December 2020, which was before the Alpha, Beta and Delta variants emerged in the United States. Roughly 2 million PBMCs per well were cultured in IMDM with roughly 5% human AB serum and about 9.2 IU/ml IL-2, plus 10 ug/ml peptide pools. On days 3 and 7, half of the culture medium was replaced with fresh IL-2-containing medium. After approximately 11 days of culture, CD4+ T cells were isolated by negative selection with the EasySep CD4+ T cell isolation kit. Ficoll-Paque Plus gradient centrifugation was used to isolate PBMCs from whole blood, and the isolated PBMCs were then either used fresh or cryopreserved at -140C. Culture conditions were generally each tested in triplicate wells.

The receptor was isolated from a human donor who had recovered from COVID-19. The chain employs TRBV18 and TRBJ2-7, with TRBD1 identical over 7 junction bases. Source material: CD4+ T cells from blood, cultured in vitro. The base sequence is TGTGCCAGCTCACCCCCGACAGGGTTGGGGGACTCCTACGAGCAGTACTTC. This translates into CASSPPTGLGDSYEQYF.